This is a list of T cell receptor beta chains from one sample in a study of blood T cell repertoires in COVID-19. Generated by immunoSEQ multiplex PCR, the TCRdb table keeps only in-frame clones and is missing some. The sample lists around 250,000 clones, over 75% occurring once. The sample taken for sequencing was PBMCs or T cells enriched from blood (not recorded which). The receptor source for this set is a woman aged 45-60 years who had recovered from COVID-19. Both conserved end residues are part of each CDR3. The order of the fields is D gene, clone size, J gene, V gene, CDR3 DNA, CDR3 protein. The D gene is left open where the match is weak. For some rows the clone size is stated as once, few or many, or as a class when expanded; others skip it.

.	once	TRBJ1-1	TRBV29-1	TGCAGCGTTGTCTCCAGGGTGGCCATGAACACTGAAGCTTTCTTT	CSVVSRVAMNTEAFF
TRBD1	once	TRBJ2-7	TRBV2	TGTGCCAGCAGTGTGGGACAGGGTTTCGAGCAGTACTTC	CASSVGQGFEQYF
TRBD1	.	TRBJ2-1	TRBV28	TGTGCCAGCAGTATATTACAACCCCGGACAGGACGGACCTCCTACAATGAGCAGTTCTTC	CASSILQPRTGRTSYNEQFF
.	.	TRBJ2-7	TRBV7-9	TGTGCCAGCAGCCCAGGACAAGGCTACGAGCAGTACTTC	CASSPGQGYEQYF
.	.	TRBJ1-2	TRBV28	TGTGCCAATTGGGGGGACTATGGCTACACCTTC	CANWGDYGYTF
.	.	TRBJ1-5	TRBV6-5	TGTGCCGGTCAGAGGGAGGATCAGCCCCAGCATTTT	CAGQREDQPQHF
.	.	TRBJ1-2	TRBV18	TGTGCCAGCTCACATACCGGGACTGGCATTGGCTACACCTTC	CASSHTGTGIGYTF
.	.	TRBJ2-7	TRBV11-2	TGTGCCAGCAGCTTGGACTATTCCGCTACGACGCAGTACTTC	CASSLDYSATTQYF
TRBD2	.	TRBJ2-1	TRBV3-1/TRBV3-2	TGTGCCAGCAGTCTGACTAGCGGGAGAGACAATGAGCAGTTCTTC	CASSLTSGRDNEQFF
TRBD2	.	TRBJ2-1	TRBV5-4	TGTGCCAGCAGCTTGGGGGGACTAGCGGGACTACAAGAGCAGTTCTTC	CASSLGGLAGLQEQFF
TRBD2	.	TRBJ2-7	TRBV27	TGTGCCAGCAGTCTAGCGGGAGGAAAGGAGCAGTACTTC	CASSLAGGKEQYF
TRBD2	.	TRBJ2-1	TRBV10-3	TGTGCCATCAGTGAGTCGACCAGCGGGAGTGAGCAGTTCTTC	CAISESTSGSEQFF
TRBD2	.	TRBJ2-3	TRBV7-9	TGTGCCAGCAGCTTAGGGGGAGGGACCACAGATACGCAGTATTTT	CASSLGGGTTDTQYF
TRBD2	.	TRBJ2-1	TRBV28	TGTGCCAGCAGTTCGCTAGCGGGAGGATCCAATGAGCAGTTCTTC	CASSSLAGGSNEQFF
.	.	TRBJ1-2	TRBV5-1	TGCGCCAGCAGCCCGGACAGCCCTTCCTATGGCTACACCTTC	CASSPDSPSYGYTF
TRBD2	.	TRBJ2-1	TRBV7-9	TGTGCCAGCACCGCGAGGGTAGCGGGAGGCGGGTACAATGAGCAGTTCTTC	CASTARVAGGGYNEQFF
TRBD2	.	TRBJ2-7	TRBV29-1	TGCAGCGTCGAGAGTAGCGGGAGCCCCCCCTACGAGCAGTACTTC	CSVESSGSPPYEQYF
.	.	TRBJ2-7	TRBV5-1	TGCGCCAGCAGCCCACGGGACTTTTACGAGCAGTACTTC	CASSPRDFYEQYF
.	.	TRBJ1-5	TRBV28	TGTGCCAGCAGTCTTTACGACAGACCATATCAGCCCCAGCATTTT	CASSLYDRPYQPQHF
TRBD1	.	TRBJ2-7	TRBV11-2	TGTGCCAGCAGCCTGGGACAGAAATCCTACGAGCAGTACTTC	CASSLGQKSYEQYF
.	.	TRBJ1-5	TRBV2	TGTGCCAGCAGGGGAGGGGCCAATCAGCCCCAGCATTTT	CASRGGANQPQHF
TRBD2	.	TRBJ2-5	TRBV4-2	TGTGCCAGCAGCCAAGTTGGCGGGGGTCGGGAGACCCAGTACTTC	CASSQVGGGRETQYF
TRBD2	.	TRBJ2-1	TRBV6-5	TGTGCCAGCAGTTACGGGGGACTAGCTTCTAAAGAGCAGTTCTTC	CASSYGGLASKEQFF
.	.	TRBJ1-2	TRBV19	TGTGCCAGTAGTATGCAGGGAAGAAGCTATGGCTACACCTTC	CASSMQGRSYGYTF
.	.	TRBJ2-1	TRBV19	TGTGCCAGTAGTATCCTTGAGAGCTCCTACAATGAGCAGTTCTTC	CASSILESSYNEQFF
TRBD2	.	TRBJ2-3	TRBV27	TGTGCCAGCAGTCTAAATCCACTAGCGCTTAGCACAGATACGCAGTATTTT	CASSLNPLALSTDTQYF
.	.	TRBJ1-1	TRBV3-1/TRBV3-2	TGTGCCAGCAGCCTGGGTTGGGGAGGCGGCACTGAAGCTTTCTTT	CASSLGWGGGTEAFF
.	once	TRBJ2-3	TRBV19	TGTGCCAGTAAAGTTTCGGGTCACACAGATACGCAGTATTTT	CASKVSGHTDTQYF
TRBD1	few	TRBJ1-2	TRBV15	TGTGCCACCAGCAGAGATCTTGTAACTGGGGACAGGCCAGCTAACTATGGCTACACCTTC	CATSRDLVTGDRPANYGYTF
.	few	TRBJ2-1	TRBV4-1	TGCGCCAGCAGCCAAGATCCGGGAGCACACAATGAGCAGTTCTTC	CASSQDPGAHNEQFF
.	.	TRBJ1-1	TRBV12-5	TGTGCTAGTGGTTCGGACAGATTGAACACTGAAGCTTTCTTT	CASGSDRLNTEAFF
.	.	TRBJ2-5	TRBV7-2	TGTGCCAGCAGCTTAGCGGGGCAGGGGGGCCAAGAGACCCAGTACTTC	CASSLAGQGGQETQYF
TRBD1	.	TRBJ1-1	TRBV28	TGTGCCAGCAGTGGCAGGGGGCGAAATTCTGAAGCTTTCTTT	CASSGRGRNSEAFF
TRBD1	.	TRBJ1-1	TRBV15	TGTGCCACCTGGGACAGATACCAGAACACTGAAGCTTTCTTT	CATWDRYQNTEAFF
TRBD2	once	TRBJ2-5	TRBV19	TGTGCCAGTAGCGGACTAGCGGGAGTTGGTGAGACCCAGTACTTC	CASSGLAGVGETQYF
.	.	TRBJ1-5	TRBV28	TGTGCCAGCTGGTCACAGAGCAATCAGCCCCAGCATTTT	CASWSQSNQPQHF
TRBD1	.	TRBJ1-1	TRBV29-1	TGCAGCGCGGAGGGACAGGGGGGCTTCATGAACACTGAAGCTTTCTTT	CSAEGQGGFMNTEAFF
.	.	TRBJ2-2	TRBV5-5	TGTGCCAGCCTGCTGCAGGGAAGGGACACCGGGGAGCTGTTTTTT	CASLLQGRDTGELFF
.	once	TRBJ2-1	TRBV11-2	TGTGCCAGCAGCTTACGGAGTTTTCCGGTTGAGCAGTTCTTC	CASSLRSFPVEQFF
.	.	TRBJ2-1	TRBV7-2	TGTGCCAGCAGCTTAGCGTCCTATATCCTCACAGGGCAGTTCTTC	CASSLASYILTGQFF
TRBD1	.	TRBJ1-2	TRBV3-1/TRBV3-2	TGTGCCAGCAGCCCCACTGGGACAGCAGTCTATGGCTACACCTTC	CASSPTGTAVYGYTF
.	.	TRBJ2-2	TRBV7-8	TGTGCCAGCAGCTTCCCCCTCGAGGCACGGGACACCGGGGAGCTGTTTTTT	CASSFPLEARDTGELFF